This entry features one T cell receptor (beta chain) sequence. This clonotype was seen repeatedly, ten times or more. The antigen it recognizes is unknown. Base qualities are not recorded, but no much larger clone differs from it by a single base. TCR beta CDR3 regions were amplified from RNA transcripts. For the first round of RT-PCR on the TCR CDR3, the HTBI primer set was used together with the Qiagen OneStep RT-PCR kit. Libraries were constructed in a second round of multiplex PCR, after which size selection and purification were carried out. Sequencing of the libraries was done on an Illumina HiSeq2000 using paired-end 100 bp reads. The authors processed their data as follows. Raw data were processed with SOAPnuke, discarding reads with adapters, uncalled bases, mean Phred below 15, or no exact constant-primer or identifier match. COPE v1.2.5 was used to merge high-quality paired reads, and clonotypes were defined as unique nucleotide sequences. MiTCR v1.1 was used to align the clonotypes against IMGT TRBV, TRBD and TRBJ reference segments. Only V-J combinations with frequency above 0.0001, covering 99% to 99.2% of repertoires, were analysed. The TCS score was defined as F50 (clonal expansion) divided by E x V (chaos), with BLOSUM62-based TCRdist calculated between CDR3 peptides within each V-J. Welch's t-statistics and random forest reduced roughly 500 V-J features to about 13, which were used in a naive Bayes classifier (R e1071). TCRdb reprocessing: public reads trimmed at Q25 with fastp, clones called with MiXCR, in-frame beta chains kept. A single entry per CDR3 protein holds the most common genes and DNA from its merged rows. The authors' filters were not applied to this entry. This sample lists about 530,000 distinct CDR3 sequences; roughly 15% were detected once. The leading ten clones occupy approximately 16% of the sample.

The data stem from a study of T cells in Graves' hyperthyroidism and ophthalmopathy (dated by TCRdb to 2018 to 2020). About the full investigation: Peripheral blood was sampled at the time of initial diagnosis, prior to any treatment. To identify TCR V-J signatures that set the groups apart, the researchers used a discovery cohort of 100 patients, made up of about 44 with Graves' ophthalmopathy and about 59 with stable Graves' hyperthyroidism. Prospective prediction of ophthalmopathy was tested in an independent validation cohort of 18 to 20 hyperthyroidism patients and 17 patients who later progressed to ophthalmopathy. The roughly 91 discovery patients were randomly divided into training and test sets at a 7:3 ratio. Once sampling was done, hyperthyroidism patients were given methimazole at a starting dose of 30 mg daily, whereas ophthalmopathy patients were given high-dose intravenous methylprednisolone. TCR Vbeta CDR3 sequencing of fewer than 150 peripheral blood samples (approximately 44 ophthalmopathy, some 75 hyperthyroidism and around 17 progressor patients) is reported in the paper. In addition, the study compared T-cell repertoires in thyroid tissue and in blood from a handful of Graves' hyperthyroidism patients.

The paper as a whole reports these results and caveats: Most expanded thyroid clonotypes (frequency above 0.001) were also detected in blood, suggesting blood repertoires may reflect thyroid immune responses. Sample size was not statistically predetermined, and investigators were not blinded to group allocation. In cross-validation, a model built on a 13 V-J signature told ophthalmopathy apart from stable hyperthyroidism with over 85% sensitivity and 81% to 82% specificity, and in testing the same model reached 80%/75%. In validation, the model predicted progression to ophthalmopathy with about 71% sensitivity and about 72% specificity, a median of 6.5 months before onset.

Moderately to severely active disease, a Clinical Activity Score of at least 3, a NOSPECS grade of at least 4, and a duration under 3 months were present in ophthalmopathy patients. Any patient with an uncontrolled infection, another autoimmune disease, pregnancy or lactation was excluded. Clinical symptoms, serum thyroxine and TRAb, thyroid ultrasound, and orbital computed tomography formed the basis for the diagnoses. PBMCs were isolated from about 9 ml of fresh peripheral blood by Ficoll-Paque density gradient centrifugation. Total RNA was extracted using Trizol reagent, and RNA quality was assessed on an Agilent 2100 Bioanalyzer. For this chain, trimming is 4 bases at the V end and 1 base at the J end, and the number of junction bases without a gene match is 6. Reading from cysteine to phenylalanine, the CDR3 counts 16 amino acids. Of all the DNA, just the CDR3 is kept, 48 bases in frame from base 1. Via the germline V gene, CDR1 is SGHRS and CDR2 YFSETQ.

The V and J genes are TRBV5-1 and TRBJ1-1; 11 junctional bases match TRBD1. Sequenced sample: blood. The receptor comes from a woman between 18 and 29 years old with Graves' ophthalmopathy. For the CDR3, the sequence is CASSDRDRGTNTEAFF. The DNA reads TGCGCCAGCAGCGACCGGGACAGGGGGACGAACACTGAAGCTTTCTTT.